Below are 13 T cell receptor beta chains sequenced from a single sample in a study of T cell repertoires in cytomegalovirus infection. These receptors lack a known antigen. Via MiXCR, TCRdb re-called the reads, giving one row per CDR3 protein. Here the sample spans approximately 990,000 distinct CDR3 sequences, 25% to 40% being singletons. The sample was cultured CD8+ T cells from PBMCs, taken from culture after CMV antigen stimulation. Source of these receptors: a human donor in good health (CMV status not recorded). Some clones in this sample may be carry-over from other donors' samples.

The J gene is TRBJ2-1, the V gene TRBV9; 9 bases are a match to TRBD1. Germline V lookup: CDR1 SGDLS, CDR2 YYNGEE. There are 20 residues in the CDR3. Unmatched junction bases numbered 22, after V lost 5 bases and J lost 4 bases. For the CDR3, the DNA is TGTGCCAGCAGTGTAAATTTAAGGCCGGGACAGGGTCAAGTTTACAATGAGCAGTTCTTC. Amino acids: CASSVNLRPGQGQVYNEQFF.

This clonotype was counted ten times or more. This chain joins TRBV6-1 and TRBJ2-1; TRBD2 matches at 8 bases. The CDR3 sequence is 17 residues long. The J segment lost 4 bases and the V segment lost 8 bases, leaving 16 bases of the junction unmatched. The germline CDR1 and CDR2 sequences are MNHNS and SASEGT. The DNA of the CDR3 is TGTGCCAGCTTCGAGGGAGCGGGGGCCGGGTCTTACAATGAGCAGTTCTTC. It translates to CASFEGAGAGSYNEQFF.

This clonotype was seen only a few times. The chain combines TRBV29-1 with TRBJ2-7; D gene ambiguous. The germline CDR1 and CDR2 sequences are SQVTM and ANQGSEA. The CDR3 runs to 11 residues. Trimming cost V 4 bases and J 5 bases, with 9 bases left between them. For the CDR3, the DNA is TGCAGCGTTGGGACCGGCGACGAGCAGTACTTC. Encoded protein: CSVGTGDEQYF.

This clonotype occurred a few times. This chain joins TRBV6-2 or TRBV6-3 and TRBJ1-5; D remains unclear. The germline CDR1 and CDR2 sequences are MNHEY and SVGEGT. V was pared by 2 bases and J by 0 bases, with 8 bases between. The CDR3 has 15 amino acids. CDR3 protein: CASSYGLSSNQPQHF. DNA of the CDR3: TGTGCCAGCAGTTACGGGCTAAGTAGCAATCAGCCCCAGCATTTT.

For this clonotype: The junction does not match germline at one end; this may be a read error. The chain recombines TRBV7-6 with TRBJ2-5; D is unresolved. This CDR3 contains 15 residues. CDR1 and CDR2 (germline): SGHVS, FNYEAQ. CDR3 bases: TGTGTCAGCAGCTTATGGCCAGCGAACCAAGAGACCCAGTACTTC. Amino acid sequence: CVSSLWPANQETQYF.

This clonotype came up a few times. The gene calls are TRBV28 and TRBJ2-2; tentative D call: TRBD2 (5 bases). V was trimmed by 9 bases and J by 3 bases, leaving 23 bases between them. The CDR3 has 17 amino acids. Germline CDR1 MDHEN, CDR2 SYDVKM. CDR3 nucleotides: TGTGCCAGACCGACGATAAAAAGGGCCGGGGACACCGGGGAGCTGTTTTTT. It translates to CARPTIKRAGDTGELFF.

Notes on this clonotype: This may be a read error, as it is one base from a much larger clone. This chain joins TRBV7-4 and TRBJ2-3; a possible D gene is TRBD2 (6 bases). Trimming removed 4 bases at V and 0 bases at J, with 23 bases between. The CDR3 covers 19 residues. CDR1 is SGHVT, CDR2 SQSDAQ, per germline. The CDR3 nucleotides read TGTGCCAGCAGCTCCCCTACCGTAGGACTATCGACTAGCACAGATACGCAGTATTTT. Translating gives CASSSPTVGLSTSTDTQYF.

This clonotype was observed a handful of times. The chain couples TRBV12-3 or TRBV12-4 to TRBJ2-5, with D possibly TRBD2 on 5 matching bases. The CDR3 consists of 13 residues. V dropped 4 bases and J dropped 5 bases, with 11 bases sitting between them. CDR3: CASSWGSAETQYF. In DNA form, the CDR3 reads TGTGCCAGCAGTTGGGGTAGCGCTGAGACCCAGTACTTC.

The rearrangement joins TRBV19 to TRBJ2-1; 7 nucleotides line up with TRBD2. The CDR3 runs 15 residues. With V trimmed by 7 bases and J by 3 bases, 9 bases remained unmatched. Germline V gives CDR1 LNHDA, CDR2 SQIVND (reference sequence). The CDR3 reads CASKAGGGRYNEQFF. The CDR3 DNA reads TGTGCCAGTAAGGCAGGCGGGGGACGCTACAATGAGCAGTTCTTC.

The gene calls are TRBV2 and TRBJ2-7; the D gene is possibly TRBD2 (7 bases). This CDR3 region has 15 residues. V lost 1 base and J 5 bases, leaving 15 bases between the germline ends. Germline-derived CDR1 and CDR2 are SNHLY and FYNNEI. CDR3 coding DNA: TGTGCCAGCAGTGAAGGTCGGGGGGCGCCGGACGAGCAGTACGTC. This gives the protein CASSEGRGAPDEQYV.

This chain joins TRBV10-3 and TRBJ1-6; 7 bases align to TRBD1. The J segment lost 0 bases and the V segment lost 10 bases, leaving 9 bases of the junction unmatched. CDR1 and CDR2 (germline): ENHRY, SYGVKD. The CDR3 runs to 16 residues. CDR3 in amino acids: CATWDSYSSYNSPLHF. In DNA, the CDR3 is TGTGCCACTTGGGACAGCTATTCCTCCTATAATTCACCCCTCCACTTT.

This clonotype was recorded many times. CDR3 residues: CASSLVEIIITGELFF. For the CDR3, the DNA is TGTGCCAGCAGCTTAGTAGAGATTATAATCACCGGGGAGCTGTTTTTT. The gene calls are TRBV7-2 and TRBJ2-2; no definite D call. CDR1 and CDR2 from the germline V gene are SGHTA and FQGNSA. The CDR3 consists of 16 residues. V lost 1 base, J lost 4 bases, and 13 bases lay in between.

This rearrangement joins TRBV12-3 or TRBV12-4 to TRBJ2-5; D might be TRBD2 (6 bases). Deletions cut 3 bases from V and 1 base from J, with 21 bases between. This CDR3 spans 18 amino acids. CDR3 DNA: TGTGCCAGCAGTTTTGAAGTGCGGGGCGAGAGAATCCAAGAGACCCAGTACTTC. It codes for CASSFEVRGERIQETQYF.